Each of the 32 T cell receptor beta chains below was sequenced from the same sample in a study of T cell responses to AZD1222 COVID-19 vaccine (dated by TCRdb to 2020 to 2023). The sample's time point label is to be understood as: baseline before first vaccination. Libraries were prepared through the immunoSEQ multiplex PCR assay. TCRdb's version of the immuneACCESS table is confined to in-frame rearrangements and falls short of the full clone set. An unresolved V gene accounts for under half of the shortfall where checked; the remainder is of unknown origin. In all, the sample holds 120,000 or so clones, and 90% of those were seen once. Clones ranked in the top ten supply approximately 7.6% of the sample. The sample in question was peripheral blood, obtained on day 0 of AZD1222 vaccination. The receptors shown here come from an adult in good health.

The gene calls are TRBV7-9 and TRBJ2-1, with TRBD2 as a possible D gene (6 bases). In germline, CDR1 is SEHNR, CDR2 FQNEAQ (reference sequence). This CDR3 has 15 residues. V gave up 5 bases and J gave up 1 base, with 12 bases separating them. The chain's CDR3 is CASSLRDSSYNEQFF. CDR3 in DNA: TGTGCCAGCAGCCTCCGGGACTCGTCCTACAATGAGCAGTTCTTC.

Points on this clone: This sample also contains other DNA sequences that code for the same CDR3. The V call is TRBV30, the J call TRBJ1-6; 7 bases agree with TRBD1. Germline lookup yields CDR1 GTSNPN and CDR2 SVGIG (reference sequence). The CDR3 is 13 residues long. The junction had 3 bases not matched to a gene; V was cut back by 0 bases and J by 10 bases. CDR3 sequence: CAWSVQGNSPLHF. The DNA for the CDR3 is TGTGCCTGGAGTGTACAGGGGAACTCACCCCTCCACTTT.

CDR3 coding DNA: TGTGCCAGCAGTGGGGGACGGAGAAACTATGGCTACACCTTC. This sequence encodes CASSGGRRNYGYTF. The rearrangement uses TRBV2 and TRBJ1-2; perhaps TRBD1 as D (5 bases). The CDR3 runs to 14 residues. V lost 4 bases and J lost 2, with 11 bases in between. The germline gives CDR1 SNHLY, CDR2 FYNNEI.

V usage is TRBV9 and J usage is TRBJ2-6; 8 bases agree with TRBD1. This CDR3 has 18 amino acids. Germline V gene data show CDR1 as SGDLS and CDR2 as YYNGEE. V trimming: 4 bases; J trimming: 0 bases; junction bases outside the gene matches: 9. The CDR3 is CASSPRGQGLSGANVLTF. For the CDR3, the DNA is TGTGCCAGCAGCCCCAGAGGACAGGGCCTCTCTGGGGCCAACGTCCTGACTTTC.

DNA for the CDR3: TGTGCCAGCAGTGGACGGGGGAGTGAGCAGTACTTC. As protein: CASSGRGSEQYF. This chain joins TRBV6-2 or TRBV6-3 and TRBJ2-7; D is possibly TRBD2 (6 bases). In germline, CDR1 is MNHEY, CDR2 SVGEGT. This CDR3 comprises 12 residues. V was pared by 5 bases and J by 7 bases, with 12 bases between.

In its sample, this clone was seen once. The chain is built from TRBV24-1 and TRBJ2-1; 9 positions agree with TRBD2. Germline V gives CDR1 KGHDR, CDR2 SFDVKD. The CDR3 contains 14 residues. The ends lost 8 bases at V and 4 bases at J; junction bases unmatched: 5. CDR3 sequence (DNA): TGTGCCACCACGACTAGCGGACCTTACAATGAGCAGTTCTTC. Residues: CATTTSGPYNEQFF.

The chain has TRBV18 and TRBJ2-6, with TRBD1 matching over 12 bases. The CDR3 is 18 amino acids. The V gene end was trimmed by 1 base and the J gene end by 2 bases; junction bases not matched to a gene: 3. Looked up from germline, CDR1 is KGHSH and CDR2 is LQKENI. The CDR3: CASSPQGTGGAGANVLTF. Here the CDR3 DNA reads TGTGCCAGCTCACCACAGGGGACAGGGGGCGCTGGGGCCAACGTCCTGACTTTC.

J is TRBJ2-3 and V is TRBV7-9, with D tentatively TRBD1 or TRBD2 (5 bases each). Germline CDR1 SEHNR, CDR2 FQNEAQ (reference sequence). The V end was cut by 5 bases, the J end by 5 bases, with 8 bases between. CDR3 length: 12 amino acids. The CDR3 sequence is CASSRGEDTQYF. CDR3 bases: TGTGCCAGCAGCCGAGGGGAAGATACGCAGTATTTT.

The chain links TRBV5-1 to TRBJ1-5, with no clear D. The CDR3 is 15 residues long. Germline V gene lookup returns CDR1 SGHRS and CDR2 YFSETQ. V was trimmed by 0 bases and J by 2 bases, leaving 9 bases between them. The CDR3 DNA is TGCGCCAGCAGCTTGGACGGGGTTGGCAATCAGCCCCAGCATTTT. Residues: CASSLDGVGNQPQHF.

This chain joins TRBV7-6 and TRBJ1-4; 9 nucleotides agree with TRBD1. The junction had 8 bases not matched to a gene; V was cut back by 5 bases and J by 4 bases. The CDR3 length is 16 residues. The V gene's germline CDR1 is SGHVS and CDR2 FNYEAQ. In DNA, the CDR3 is TGTGCCAGCAGCCCAGGGACAGGGACTTATAATGAAAAACTGTTTTTT. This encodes CASSPGTGTYNEKLFF.

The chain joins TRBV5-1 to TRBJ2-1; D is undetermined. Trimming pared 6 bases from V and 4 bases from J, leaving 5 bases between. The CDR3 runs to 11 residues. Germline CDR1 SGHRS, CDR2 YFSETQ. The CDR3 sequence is CASKEYNEQFF. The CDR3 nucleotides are TGCGCCAGCAAGGAATACAATGAGCAGTTCTTC.

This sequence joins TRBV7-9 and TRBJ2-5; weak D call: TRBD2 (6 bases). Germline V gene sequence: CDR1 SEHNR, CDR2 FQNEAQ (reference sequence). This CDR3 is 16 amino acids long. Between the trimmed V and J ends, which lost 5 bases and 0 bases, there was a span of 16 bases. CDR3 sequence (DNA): TGTGCCAGCAGCAAAAGGGTAGCGGTAGACCAAGAGACCCAGTACTTC. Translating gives CASSKRVAVDQETQYF.

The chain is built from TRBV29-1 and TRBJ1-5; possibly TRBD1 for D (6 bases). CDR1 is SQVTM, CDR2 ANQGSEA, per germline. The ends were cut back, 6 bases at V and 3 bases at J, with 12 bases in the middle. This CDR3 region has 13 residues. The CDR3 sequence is CSVRDNFNQPQHF. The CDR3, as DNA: TGCAGCGTCAGGGACAACTTCAATCAGCCCCAGCATTTT.

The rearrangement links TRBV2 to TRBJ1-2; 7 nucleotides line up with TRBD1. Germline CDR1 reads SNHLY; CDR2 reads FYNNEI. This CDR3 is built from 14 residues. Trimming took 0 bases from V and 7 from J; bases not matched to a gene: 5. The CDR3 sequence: CASSEAAGGTGYTF. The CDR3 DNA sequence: TGTGCCAGCAGTGAAGCGGCAGGGGGAACTGGCTACACCTTC.

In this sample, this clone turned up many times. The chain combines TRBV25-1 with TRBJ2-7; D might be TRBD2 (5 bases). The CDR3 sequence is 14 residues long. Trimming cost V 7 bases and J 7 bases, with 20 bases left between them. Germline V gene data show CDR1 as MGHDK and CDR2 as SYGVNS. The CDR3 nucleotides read TGTGCCAGCACCTCACTAGACCCGAACGAAGAGCAGTACTTC. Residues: CASTSLDPNEEQYF.

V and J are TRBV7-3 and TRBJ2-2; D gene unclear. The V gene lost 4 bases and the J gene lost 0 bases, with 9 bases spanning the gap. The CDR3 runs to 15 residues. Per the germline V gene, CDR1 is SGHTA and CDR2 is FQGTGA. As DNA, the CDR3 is TGTGCCAGCAGCTCCTACGGAGCGAACACCGGGGAGCTGTTTTTT. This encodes CASSSYGANTGELFF.

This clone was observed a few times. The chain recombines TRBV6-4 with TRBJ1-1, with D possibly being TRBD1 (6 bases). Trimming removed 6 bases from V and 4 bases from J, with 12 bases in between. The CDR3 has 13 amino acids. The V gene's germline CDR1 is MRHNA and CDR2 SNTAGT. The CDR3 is CASSRQEGTEAFF. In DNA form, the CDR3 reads TGTGCCAGCAGCCGACAGGAGGGCACTGAAGCTTTCTTT.

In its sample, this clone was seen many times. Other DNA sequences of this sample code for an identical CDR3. CDR3 DNA sequence: TGCAGTGCTAGGGCAGAAGAGACCCAGTACTTC. Amino acid sequence: CSARAEETQYF. The chain is built from TRBV20-1 and TRBJ2-5; D is uncertain. Germline loops: CDR1 DFQATT, CDR2 SNEGSKA (reference sequence). This CDR3 region has 11 residues. Trimming took off 3 bases at V and 3 bases at J, with 5 bases between the two ends.

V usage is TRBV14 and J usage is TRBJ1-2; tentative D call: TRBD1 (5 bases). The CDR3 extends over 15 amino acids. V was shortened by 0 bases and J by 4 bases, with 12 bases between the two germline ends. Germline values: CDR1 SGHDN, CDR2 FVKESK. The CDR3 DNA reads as TGTGCCAGCAGCCAAGAGAGATGGGGCCCCTATGGCTACACCTTC. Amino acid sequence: CASSQERWGPYGYTF.

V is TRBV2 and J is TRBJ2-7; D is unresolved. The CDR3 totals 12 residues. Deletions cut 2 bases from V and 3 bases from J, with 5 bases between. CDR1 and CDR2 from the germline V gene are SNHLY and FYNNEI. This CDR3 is CASSEHLYEQYF. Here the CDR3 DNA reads TGTGCCAGCAGTGAACATCTCTACGAGCAGTACTTC.

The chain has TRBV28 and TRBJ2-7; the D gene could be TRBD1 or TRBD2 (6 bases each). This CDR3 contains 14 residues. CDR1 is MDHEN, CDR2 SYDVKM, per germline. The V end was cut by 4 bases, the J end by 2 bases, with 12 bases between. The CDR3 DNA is TGTGCCAGCAGTTGGGCAGGGGAGGCCTACGAGCAGTACTTC. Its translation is CASSWAGEAYEQYF. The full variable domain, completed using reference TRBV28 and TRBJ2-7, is DVKVTQSSRYLVKRTGEKVFLECVQDMDHENMFWYRQDPGLGLRLIYFSYDVKMKEKGDIPEGYSVSREKKERFSLILESASTNQTSMYLCASSWAGEAYEQYFGPGTRLTVT.

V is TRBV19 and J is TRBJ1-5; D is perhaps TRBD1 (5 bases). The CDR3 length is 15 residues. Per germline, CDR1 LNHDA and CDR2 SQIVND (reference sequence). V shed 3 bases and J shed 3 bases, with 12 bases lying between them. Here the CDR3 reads CASSIDRSPNQPQHF. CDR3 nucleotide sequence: TGTGCCAGTAGTATTGACAGAAGCCCCAATCAGCCCCAGCATTTT.

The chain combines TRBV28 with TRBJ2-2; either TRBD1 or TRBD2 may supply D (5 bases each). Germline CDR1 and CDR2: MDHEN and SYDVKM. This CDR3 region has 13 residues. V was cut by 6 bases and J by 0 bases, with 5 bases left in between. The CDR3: CASRGANTGELFF. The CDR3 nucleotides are TGTGCCAGCAGGGGGGCGAACACCGGGGAGCTGTTTTTT.

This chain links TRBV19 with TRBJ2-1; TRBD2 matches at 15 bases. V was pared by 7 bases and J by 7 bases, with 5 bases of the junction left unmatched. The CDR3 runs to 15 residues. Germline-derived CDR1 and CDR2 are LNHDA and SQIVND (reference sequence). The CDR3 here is CASTWTSGRGNEQFF. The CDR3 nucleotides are TGTGCCAGTACCTGGACTAGCGGGAGGGGGAATGAGCAGTTCTTC.

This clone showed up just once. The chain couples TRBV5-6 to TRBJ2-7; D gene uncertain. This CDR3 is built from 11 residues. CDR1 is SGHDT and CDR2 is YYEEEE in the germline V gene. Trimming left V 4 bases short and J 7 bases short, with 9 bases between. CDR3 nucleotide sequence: TGTGCCAGCAGCCTCAACCAAGAGCAGTACTTC. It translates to CASSLNQEQYF. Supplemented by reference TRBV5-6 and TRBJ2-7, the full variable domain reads DAGVTQSPTHLIKTRGQQVTLRCSPKSGHDTVSWYQQALGQGPQFIFQYYEEEERQRGNFPDRFSGHQFPNYSSELNVNALLLGDSALYLCASSLNQEQYFGPGTRLTVT.

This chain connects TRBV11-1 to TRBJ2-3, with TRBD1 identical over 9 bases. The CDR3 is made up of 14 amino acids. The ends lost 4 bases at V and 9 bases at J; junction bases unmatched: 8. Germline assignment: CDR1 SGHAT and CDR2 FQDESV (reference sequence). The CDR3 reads CASSSPGQGHTQYF. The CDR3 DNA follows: TGTGCCAGCAGCTCTCCGGGACAGGGACACACGCAGTATTTT.

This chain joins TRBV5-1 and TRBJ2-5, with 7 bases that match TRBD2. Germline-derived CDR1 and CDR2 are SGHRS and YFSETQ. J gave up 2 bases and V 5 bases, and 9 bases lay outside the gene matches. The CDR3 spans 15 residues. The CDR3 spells CASSFHTGGQETQYF. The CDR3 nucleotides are TGCGCCAGCAGTTTCCACACGGGGGGACAAGAGACCCAGTACTTC.

CDR3 DNA sequence: TGCGCCAGCAGCCAAGGGACAGGGGTGACTCAGCCCCAGCATTTT. This gives the protein CASSQGTGVTQPQHF. V usage is TRBV4-1 and J usage is TRBJ1-5; 9 bases fit TRBD1. V was pared by 1 base and J by 6 bases, with 4 bases of the junction left unmatched. The CDR3 covers 15 residues. CDR1 and CDR2 (germline): MGHRA, YSYEKL.

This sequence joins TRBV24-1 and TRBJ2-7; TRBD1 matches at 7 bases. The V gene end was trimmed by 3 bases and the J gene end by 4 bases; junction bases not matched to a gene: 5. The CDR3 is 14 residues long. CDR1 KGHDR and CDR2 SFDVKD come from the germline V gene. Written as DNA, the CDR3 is TGTGCCACCAGTGATACCGACAGGGCTTACGAGCAGTACTTC. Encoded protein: CATSDTDRAYEQYF.

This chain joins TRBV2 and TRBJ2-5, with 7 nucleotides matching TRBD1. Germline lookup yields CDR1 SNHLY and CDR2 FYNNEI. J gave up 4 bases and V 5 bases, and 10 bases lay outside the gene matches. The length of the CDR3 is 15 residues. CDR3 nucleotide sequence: TGTGCCAGCAGTCCTGAAGGGGACAGCCTAGAGACCCAGTACTTC. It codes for CASSPEGDSLETQYF.

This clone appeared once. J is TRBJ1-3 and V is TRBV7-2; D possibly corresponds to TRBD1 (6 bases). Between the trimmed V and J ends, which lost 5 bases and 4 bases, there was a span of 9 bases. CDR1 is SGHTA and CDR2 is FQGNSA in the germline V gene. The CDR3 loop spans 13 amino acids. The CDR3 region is CASSTGNGNTIYF. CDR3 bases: TGTGCCAGCAGCACAGGGAACGGAAACACCATATATTTT.

The CDR3 region has the DNA TGTGCCAGCGGAACACAGGGGCGGACTGAAGCTTTCTTT. The encoded protein is CASGTQGRTEAFF. The rearrangement joins TRBV19 to TRBJ1-1; 7 nucleotides line up with TRBD1. The CDR3 has 13 residues. V shed 9 bases and J 5 bases; nucleotides not matched to a gene: 9. CDR1 is LNHDA and CDR2 is SQIVND in the germline V gene (reference sequence).